Listed here are 15 T cell receptor beta chains from one sample, sequenced in a study of T-cell reconstitution after alpha-beta-depleted transplantation in children. Unique molecular identifiers were incorporated when the TCRbeta library was constructed. MiXCR, run by TCRdb on the PCR reads, gives a single entry per CDR3 protein. The sample shows a few hundred thousand distinct CDR3 sequences, around 19% of them seen only once. The sequences come from PBMCs from the stem cell graft donor, collected from the stem cell graft. These receptors originate from a human donor who donated a stem cell graft to a child with acute lymphoblastic leukemia.

The CDR3 DNA follows: TGTGCCAGCGGCTGGGGCAGTTCCTACGAGCAGTACTTC. This encodes CASGWGSSYEQYF. V is TRBV5-5 and J is TRBJ2-7; weak D call: TRBD1 (5 bases). The ends were cut back, 7 bases at V and 1 base at J, with 12 bases in the middle. This CDR3 spans 13 amino acids. Germline V gives CDR1 SGHKS, CDR2 YYEKEE (reference sequence).

The sample holds a few counts of this clonotype. The rearrangement links TRBV28 to TRBJ2-3; 10 nucleotides agree with TRBD2. After removal of 6 bases from V and 5 bases from J, the junction contained 8 bases not matched to a gene. Germline assignment: CDR1 MDHEN and CDR2 SYDVKM. The CDR3 totals 15 residues. The CDR3 region has the DNA TGTGCCAGCAGCAGAGCGGGAGGGCCTGTAGATACGCAGTATTTT. Residues: CASSRAGGPVDTQYF.

The chain couples TRBV5-1 to TRBJ2-7; 12 bases are a match to TRBD2. The J segment lost 1 base and the V segment lost 3 bases, leaving 11 bases of the junction unmatched. The germline gives CDR1 SGHRS, CDR2 YFSETQ. This CDR3 is built from 18 residues. CDR3 sequence (DNA): TGCGCCAGCAGCTACCTGACTAGCGGGAGCTCGTTTTCCTACGAGCAGTACTTC. This sequence encodes CASSYLTSGSSFSYEQYF.

V is TRBV20-1 and J is TRBJ1-2, with 9 positions matching TRBD1. Looked up from germline, CDR1 is DFQATT and CDR2 is SNEGSKA (reference sequence). The junction had 10 bases not matched to a gene; V was cut back by 4 bases and J by 4 bases. The CDR3 totals 15 residues. The CDR3 loop is CSATHRGQGVYGYTF. CDR3 DNA sequence: TGCAGTGCTACCCATCGGGGACAGGGAGTCTATGGCTACACCTTC.

This clonotype was detected a few times. The chain recombines TRBV5-1 with TRBJ1-6; D ambiguous. CDR1 SGHRS and CDR2 YFSETQ come from the germline V gene. This CDR3 has 14 amino acids. V gave up 0 bases and J gave up 10 bases, with 11 bases separating them. CDR3 loop: CASSLVAGGSPLHF. In DNA form, the CDR3 reads TGCGCCAGCAGCTTGGTGGCAGGCGGATCACCCCTCCACTTT.

This clonotype occurred a few times. The chain recombines TRBV4-1 with TRBJ1-4; D is undetermined. CDR3 length equals 15 residues. Germline-derived CDR1 and CDR2 are MGHRA and YSYEKL. V lost 4 bases, J lost 5 bases, and 14 bases lay in between. The CDR3 coding sequence is TGCGCCAGCAGCCCATCCGGAGACCTAAATGAAAAACTGTTTTTT. Translated, it gives CASSPSGDLNEKLFF.

In DNA form, the CDR3 reads TGTGCCAGCGAGGGGGATACGCAGTATTTT. This gives the protein CASEGDTQYF. This chain uses TRBV7-9 with TRBJ2-3, with D perhaps TRBD1 or TRBD2 (5 bases each). V was cut by 8 bases and J by 6 bases, with 6 bases left in between. There are 10 residues in the CDR3. CDR1 and CDR2 (germline): SEHNR, FQNEAQ (reference sequence). Combining the CDR3 with reference TRBV7-9 and TRBJ2-3 gives the whole variable domain DTGVSQNPRHKITKRGQNVTFRCDPISEHNRLYWYRQTLGQGPEFLTYFQNEAQLEKSRLLSDRFSAERPKGSFSTLEIQRTEQGDSAMYLCASEGDTQYFGPGTRLTVL.

This clonotype showed up just a few times. Germline is not matched at one junction end, which may reflect a read error. V usage is TRBV19 and J usage is TRBJ1-5, with D unresolved. Per the germline V gene, CDR1 is LNHDA and CDR2 is SQIVND (reference sequence). The CDR3 has 13 amino acids. The CDR3: CASSILSNRPQHF. The CDR3 DNA reads TGTGCCAGTAGTATCTTATCCAATCGGCCCCAGCATTTT.

The chain joins TRBV29-1 to TRBJ1-1, with TRBD1 identical over 9 bases. The CDR3 contains 15 residues. V shed 3 bases and J 1 base; nucleotides not matched to a gene: 6. Germline V lookup: CDR1 SQVTM, CDR2 ANQGSEA. The CDR3 reads CSVDNRGLGNTEAFF. CDR3 DNA sequence: TGCAGCGTTGATAACAGGGGGCTGGGGAACACTGAAGCTTTCTTT.

The genes are TRBV20-1 and TRBJ2-3, with TRBD2 matching over 14 bases. The J segment lost 4 bases and the V segment lost 3 bases, leaving 9 bases of the junction unmatched. CDR3 length equals 17 residues. Germline V gene sequence: CDR1 DFQATT, CDR2 SNEGSKA (reference sequence). CDR3 nucleotide sequence: TGCAGTGCTAGGGACTCCAGACTAGCGGGAGGGCCAGATACGCAGTATTTT. This encodes CSARDSRLAGGPDTQYF.

This clonotype appeared a few times. V and J are TRBV2 and TRBJ2-7, with a possible D match to TRBD2 (6 bases). V dropped 7 bases and J dropped 3 bases, with 10 bases sitting between them. The CDR3 contains 12 residues. Germline V gene lookup returns CDR1 SNHLY and CDR2 FYNNEI. CDR3 nucleotides: TGTGCCAGCACAGGAGGGAACTACGAGCAGTACTTC. Its translation: CASTGGNYEQYF.

This clonotype was counted a few times. V usage is TRBV9 and J usage is TRBJ1-1; 9 nucleotides match TRBD1. Germline CDR1 is SGDLS and CDR2 is YYNGEE. Germline trimming cut 4 bases from V and 6 bases from J; bases unmatched to any gene: 4. The CDR3 extends over 13 amino acids. CDR3: CASSSGQGSEAFF. The DNA for the CDR3 is TGTGCCAGCAGCTCGGGACAGGGTTCTGAAGCTTTCTTT.

This clonotype was recorded only once. The chain combines TRBV9 with TRBJ2-3; 8 bases are shared with TRBD1. The CDR3 has 16 residues. CDR1 is SGDLS and CDR2 is YYNGEE in the germline V gene. V dropped 4 bases and J dropped 2; count of bases not matched to a gene: 9. CDR3 in DNA: TGTGCCAGCAGCTTCACTTGGGACAGGACCACAGATACGCAGTATTTT. This codes for CASSFTWDRTTDTQYF. Variable domain in full (rest from reference TRBV9 and TRBJ2-3): DSGVTQTPKHLITATGQRVTLRCSPRSGDLSVYWYQQSLDQGLQFLIQYYNGEERAKGNILERFSAQQFPDLHSELNLSSLELGDSALYFCASSFTWDRTTDTQYFGPGTRLTVL.

This clonotype was counted only a few times. V and J are TRBV27 and TRBJ2-7; D gene uncertain. This CDR3 is built from 15 residues. Trimming took off 6 bases at V and 7 bases at J, with 22 bases between the two ends. Germline CDR1 and CDR2: MNHEY and SMNVEV (reference sequence). As DNA, the CDR3 is TGTGCCAGCAGCAGAAACCCGGTGTCCCCCGTGGAGCAGTACTTC. Translation gives CASSRNPVSPVEQYF.

V usage is TRBV29-1 and J usage is TRBJ1-1; 9 positions agree with TRBD1. The CDR3 has 13 amino acids. With V trimmed by 5 bases and J by 7 bases, 8 bases remained unmatched. Germline V gene sequence: CDR1 SQVTM, CDR2 ANQGSEA. The chain's CDR3 is CSVLQGARFEAFF. The DNA of the CDR3 is TGCAGCGTTTTACAGGGGGCCCGCTTTGAAGCTTTCTTT.